This T cell receptor (beta chain) was recorded in a study of OX40 agonist ivuxolimab in advanced cancers. Study information: An agonistic anti-OX40 (CD134) antibody, ivuxolimab, was used to treat the patients. Earlier anti-PD-1, anti-PD-L1 or anti-CTLA-4 therapy was permitted; around 40% had received some.

Overall study results and limits: The work left the antigen specificity of expanded peripheral T cells undetermined.

The germline V gene has CDR1 MNHNS and CDR2 SASEGT. V was clipped by 2 bases and J by 5 bases, with 13 bases between them. The CDR3 is 14 residues long. Regarding this clone: The antigen remains unidentified.

Sequencing used immunoSEQ multiplex PCR; TCRdb keeps in-frame clones, though not all of them. This sample has more than 75,000 clones; approximately 80% occur once, and the top ten carry approximately 1.2%. This receptor was taken from an adult with an advanced solid tumor such as melanoma, head and neck, liver or kidney cancer. This rearrangement joins TRBV6-1 to TRBJ2-7, with D perhaps TRBD1 (5 bases). The sequencing here drew on CD4+ or CD8+ T cells sorted from blood, taken in a trial of the OX40 agonist ivuxolimab. The CDR3 spells CASSEPGLFNEQYV. CDR3 coding DNA: TGTGCCAGCAGTGAACCAGGGTTATTCAACGAGCAGTACGTC.